This T cell receptor (beta chain) was identified during a study of neurological immune-mediated disorders. Study results and caveats: Multiple sclerosis was found to have the least TCR clonal expansion, below healthy controls, and HTLV-1-associated myelopathy the most. The expanded clones of different subjects shared no CDR3 amino acid sequences (suggesting private repertoires in all groups).

Synthesis of cDNA was carried out by template-switch 5'RACE. The reaction used 10-nucleotide random UMIs. Every sequencing run returned over 190 million TCR-beta sequences, which were derived from 15-18 subjects. TCRdb fed the 5' RACE reads into MiXCR, producing one record per CDR3 protein. The sample yields about 79,000 distinct CDR3 sequences, 14% seen once. This clonotype was found many times. Its antigen is as yet unknown. The source is a woman aged 50 to 60 in good health. Sequenced sample: PBMCs.

In DNA form, the CDR3 reads TGTGCCAGCAGCTGGGGGCGGGAGCAAGAGACCCAGTACTTC. Its translation is CASSWGREQETQYF. The J gene is TRBJ2-5, the V gene TRBV7-3, with a weak D call TRBD2 (7 bases). The V end was cut by 4 bases, the J end by 2 bases, with 11 bases between. CDR1 is SGHTA and CDR2 is FQGTGA in the germline V gene. The CDR3 totals 14 residues.